This TCR beta chain is from a study of vaccination and CD4 T cells after COVID-19. Notes on the study in general: Among reactive clones from convalescent patients, a median around 90% appeared only post-vaccination.

Sequencing of cultured CD4+ T cell DNA used the Oncomine TCR Beta short-read assay. Using the QIAamp micro DNA kit, genomic DNA was extracted from the CD4+ T cells that had been cultured. TCRdb passed the PCR reads through MiXCR, listing each CDR3 protein once. The sample has more than 10,000 distinct CDR3 sequences; 32% are singletons. Regarding treatment: roughly 10-day PBMC culture with coronavirus spike peptide pools or control peptides (ViraFEST assay). Prior to the COVID-19 pandemic (2011-2018), the unexposed donor's CD4+ T cells were collected. Using peptide pools, antigen-specific T cells were expanded in ViraFEST before TCRs were sequenced. This clonotype was seen a few times. Its specificity is unknown. The ends were cut back, 6 bases at V and 6 bases at J, with 18 bases in the middle. CDR1 and CDR2 (germline): DFQATT, SNEGSKA (reference sequence). The CDR3 has 13 residues.

What was sequenced was CD4+ T cells from blood, cultured in vitro. The sequence derives from a human donor in good health. This chain links TRBV20-1 with TRBJ2-7, with D maybe TRBD1 (6 bases). CDR3: CSAPQGPGSEQYF. The CDR3, as DNA: TGCAGTGCCCCCCAGGGGCCCGGAAGCGAGCAGTACTTC.